This T cell receptor beta chain was identified in a study of cytomegalovirus exposure and HLA in healthy donors. Comments on this clone: What it binds is not known.

Findings and limits, study-wide: When the data were analyzed later, several of the most significant clusters appeared to be linked to common viral pathogens. The study labeled fewer than 200 TCR beta chains cytomegalovirus-associated.

The PCR was carried out with 60 Vbeta primers and 13 Jbeta primers. Measured with immunoSEQ multiplex PCR; TCRdb has only the in-frame clones, and not every one. This table holds 140,000 to 150,000 clones, around 75% found once. V was trimmed by 0 bases and J by 2 bases, leaving 11 bases between them. This CDR3 has 16 amino acids. Germline V gives CDR1 MNHEY, CDR2 SMNVEV (reference sequence). This sequence was found in a young man in good health and CMV-seronegative. What was sequenced was PBMCs. The V and J genes are TRBV27 and TRBJ2-1; D is unresolved. The CDR3 protein is CASSLSRGPAYNEQFF. The CDR3 DNA reads as TGTGCCAGCAGTTTATCGAGAGGCCCAGCCTACAATGAGCAGTTCTTC.